This TCR beta chain was profiled in a study of cytomegalovirus exposure and HLA in healthy donors. Study-wide results and limits: It was likely that a cluster of highly shared sequence variants was a sequencing artifact.

In the PCR, 60 Vbeta and 13 Jbeta primers were used. The assay was immunoSEQ multiplex PCR, and TCRdb's table has in-frame clones only and misses some. The sample consists of 150,000 to 200,000 clones, 60% to 80% of them appearing once. This clone has just a few counts. What it binds is not known. The sequenced material came from PBMCs. The receptor's source is a man aged 35 to 55 in good health and CMV-seronegative.

CDR3 DNA sequence: TGTGCCAGCAACCATCGGGACAGGCTTTTCTATGGCTACACCTTC. Translated, it gives CASNHRDRLFYGYTF. The V gene is TRBV28, the J gene TRBJ1-2, with TRBD1 matching over 8 bases. The CDR3 sequence is 15 residues long. The germline gives CDR1 MDHEN, CDR2 SYDVKM. J gave up 4 bases and V 7 bases, and 11 bases lay outside the gene matches.